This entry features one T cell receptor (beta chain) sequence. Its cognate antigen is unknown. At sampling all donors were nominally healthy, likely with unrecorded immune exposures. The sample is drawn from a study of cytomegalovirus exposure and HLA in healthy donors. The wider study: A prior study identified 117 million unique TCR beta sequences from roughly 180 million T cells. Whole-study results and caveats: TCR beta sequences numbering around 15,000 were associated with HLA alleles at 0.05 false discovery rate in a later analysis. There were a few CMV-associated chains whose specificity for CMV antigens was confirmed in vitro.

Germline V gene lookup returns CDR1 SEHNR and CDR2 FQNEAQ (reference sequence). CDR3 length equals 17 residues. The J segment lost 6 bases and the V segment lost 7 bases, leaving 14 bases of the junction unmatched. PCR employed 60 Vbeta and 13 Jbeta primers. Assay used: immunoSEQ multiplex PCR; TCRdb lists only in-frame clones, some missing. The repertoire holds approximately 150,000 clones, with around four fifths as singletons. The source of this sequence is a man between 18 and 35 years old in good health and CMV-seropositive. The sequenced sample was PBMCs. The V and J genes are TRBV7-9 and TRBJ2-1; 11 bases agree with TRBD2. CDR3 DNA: TGTGCCAGCACCTTCCGCGGAGGGACTAGCGGTGGCAATGAGCAGTTCTTC. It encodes CASTFRGGTSGGNEQFF.